What follows are 22 T cell receptor beta chains derived from one specimen sequenced in a study of T-cell reconstitution after alpha-beta-depleted transplantation in children. It was with unique molecular identifiers that the TCRbeta library was prepared. From the PCR reads, TCRdb called clonotypes with MiXCR, one entry per CDR3 protein. The sample consists of 400,000 to 500,000 distinct CDR3 sequences, approximately 11% of them appearing once. Material: PBMCs from the stem cell graft donor, obtained from the stem cell graft. All receptors derive from a human donor who donated a stem cell graft to a child with acute myeloid leukemia.

This clonotype was recorded at least ten times. The chain uses TRBV20-1 and TRBJ1-2; TRBD1 agrees at 8 bases. V trimming: 1 base; J trimming: 8 bases; junction bases outside the gene matches: 9. The CDR3 runs to 14 residues. The germline CDR1 and CDR2 sequences are DFQATT and SNEGSKA (reference sequence). CDR3 protein: CSARGQGALGGYTF. DNA for the CDR3: TGCAGTGCTAGAGGCCAGGGGGCTCTTGGAGGCTACACCTTC.

The chain combines TRBV4-3 with TRBJ2-5; 9 nucleotides agree with TRBD1. V gave up 1 base and J gave up 4 bases; unmatched junction bases: 13. CDR3 length equals 18 residues. CDR1 LGHNA and CDR2 YSLEER come from the germline V gene. The DNA of the CDR3 is TGCGCCAGCAGCCAAGGAGGGGGATTGGGGACAGGGAGAGAGACCCAGTACTTC. This encodes CASSQGGGLGTGRETQYF.

This clonotype showed up just a few times. The chain has TRBV30 and TRBJ2-7, with TRBD1 matching over 11 bases. The CDR3 is 16 amino acids. Trimming at V came to 2 bases and at J to 2 bases, leaving 8 bases not matched to a gene. Germline assignment: CDR1 GTSNPN and CDR2 SVGIG (reference sequence). The CDR3, as DNA: TGTGCCTGGAGTATAGCTGGGACAGGGGGAGCCTACGAGCAGTACTTC. It codes for CAWSIAGTGGAYEQYF.

This clonotype was recorded a few times. The chain links TRBV12-3 or TRBV12-4 to TRBJ2-7, with D tentatively TRBD1 (5 bases). This CDR3 is built from 13 residues. V was shortened by 6 bases and J by 0 bases, with 9 bases between the two germline ends. The CDR3 DNA is TGTGCCAGCAGGGGGCAGAGCTCCTACGAGCAGTACTTC. Its protein is CASRGQSSYEQYF.

This clonotype was seen at least ten times. The chain couples TRBV12-3 or TRBV12-4 to TRBJ2-1; 10 bases match TRBD2. CDR3 length equals 16 residues. The J segment lost 5 bases and the V segment lost 1 base, leaving 5 bases of the junction unmatched. CDR3 in DNA: TGTGCCAGCAGTTTAGAGGCTAGCGGGGGTAACAATGAGCAGTTCTTC. Its translation: CASSLEASGGNNEQFF.

This clonotype was observed a few times. The rearrangement joins TRBV5-1 to TRBJ1-4; D is unresolved. This CDR3 is built from 15 residues. CDR1 is SGHRS, CDR2 YFSETQ, per germline. The V gene lost 5 bases and the J gene lost 4 bases, with 15 bases spanning the gap. The CDR3 DNA sequence: TGCGCCAGCAGATTTGAAGAGTCTCTTAATGAAAAACTGTTTTTT. It encodes CASRFEESLNEKLFF.

The rearrangement joins TRBV9 to TRBJ2-1, with 9 bases that match TRBD2. Germline V gene lookup returns CDR1 SGDLS and CDR2 YYNGEE. J gave up 2 bases and V 1 base, and 7 bases lay outside the gene matches. CDR3 length: 17 residues. The CDR3 region is CASSVMASGVTYNEQFF. CDR3 nucleotides: TGTGCCAGCAGCGTAATGGCTAGCGGGGTAACCTACAATGAGCAGTTCTTC.

This clonotype has a handful of counts. This rearrangement joins TRBV7-2 to TRBJ1-1; TRBD1 agrees at 8 bases. Trimming took 5 bases from V and 0 from J; bases not matched to a gene: 5. Germline V gives CDR1 SGHTA, CDR2 FQGNSA. The CDR3 runs to 15 residues. The CDR3 sequence: CASSTHRGMNTEAFF. The CDR3, as DNA: TGTGCCAGCAGCACCCACAGGGGGATGAACACTGAAGCTTTCTTT.

This clonotype was counted a few times. The rearrangement links TRBV10-3 to TRBJ2-2; 10 bases map to TRBD1. Losses at the gene ends were 10 bases for V and 3 bases for J; bases not matched to a gene: 11. The CDR3 loop spans 16 amino acids. The germline gives CDR1 ENHRY, CDR2 SYGVKD. The DNA for the CDR3 is TGTGCCACGTCCTACGAAGGGACAGGGGACACCGGGGAGCTGTTTTTT. This gives the protein CATSYEGTGDTGELFF.

The rearrangement uses TRBV5-6 and TRBJ2-1; tentative D call: TRBD2 (6 bases). Per the germline V gene, CDR1 is SGHDT and CDR2 is YYEEEE. The CDR3 covers 16 residues. V lost 3 bases, J lost 10 bases, and 23 bases lay in between. The CDR3 here is CASSYEAGPPVGEQFF. CDR3 bases: TGTGCCAGCAGCTATGAGGCGGGACCACCCGTAGGGGAGCAGTTCTTC.

The table lists this clonotype with a few counts. The V gene is TRBV29-1, the J gene TRBJ2-5; D uncertain. This CDR3 is 10 amino acids long. The germline V gene has CDR1 SQVTM and CDR2 ANQGSEA. Between the trimmed V and J ends, which lost 5 bases and 4 bases, there was a span of 5 bases. The CDR3 DNA reads as TGCAGCGTTCTCGGAGAGACCCAGTACTTC. Residues: CSVLGETQYF.

This clonotype was found a few times. The CDR3 here is CASRDSSGNTIYF. The DNA of the CDR3 is TGTGCCAGCAGGGACAGCTCTGGAAACACCATATATTTT. The V call is TRBV14, the J call TRBJ1-3; D might be TRBD1 (6 bases). The CDR3 consists of 13 residues. V was trimmed by 6 bases and J by 0 bases, leaving 6 bases between them. Germline assignment: CDR1 SGHDN and CDR2 FVKESK. Filled out from reference TRBV14 and TRBJ1-3, the complete variable domain reads EAGVTQFPSHSVIEKGQTVTLRCDPISGHDNLYWYRRVMGKEIKFLLHFVKESKQDESGMPNNRFLAERTGGTYSTLKVQPAELEDSGVYFCASRDSSGNTIYFGEGSWLTVV.

This clonotype has a handful of counts. The J gene is TRBJ1-1, the V gene TRBV11-2, with 8 bases that match TRBD1. This CDR3 spans 14 amino acids. The germline CDR1 and CDR2 sequences are SGHAT and FQNNGV. J gave up 3 bases and V 4 bases, and 4 bases lay outside the gene matches. This CDR3 is CASSSQTGDTEAFF. For the CDR3, the DNA is TGTGCCAGCAGCTCCCAGACAGGGGACACTGAAGCTTTCTTT.

The chain combines TRBV7-2 with TRBJ2-1; D is unresolved. Germline-derived CDR1 and CDR2 are SGHTA and FQGNSA. The ends were cut back, 1 base at V and 7 bases at J, with 8 bases in the middle. The CDR3 is 13 amino acids. The CDR3 DNA reads TGTGCCAGCAGCTTAGGGCTAGAAAATGAGCAGTTCTTC. Translating gives CASSLGLENEQFF.

This clonotype has ten or more counts. At one of its ends the junction is not consistent with the germline gene, which may arise from a read error. The V gene is TRBV12-3 or TRBV12-4, the J gene TRBJ2-1; D not resolved. The CDR3 totals 17 residues. The CDR3 DNA is TGTGCCAGCAGTTCTTCCGTTTGGACGCCCTCCTCCAATGAGCAGTTCTTC. Amino acid sequence: CASSSSVWTPSSNEQFF.

This clonotype was observed a handful of times. The V gene is TRBV3-1, the J gene TRBJ2-5; perhaps TRBD2 as D (6 bases). Between the trimmed V and J ends, which lost 5 bases and 1 base, there was a span of 20 bases. The germline V gene encodes CDR1 LGHDT and CDR2 YNNKEL (reference sequence). The CDR3 length is 17 residues. The CDR3 bases are TGTGCCAGCAGCTCGGCCTGGCGGGGAGCGCGCCAAGAGACCCAGTACTTC. Residues: CASSSAWRGARQETQYF.

This clonotype was seen only a few times. The chain links TRBV7-2 to TRBJ1-6; D is perhaps TRBD1 (6 bases). The CDR3 is made up of 13 amino acids. Germline assignment: CDR1 SGHTA and CDR2 FQGNSA. V dropped 3 bases and J dropped 7 bases, with 7 bases sitting between them. The CDR3 DNA sequence: TGTGCCAGCAGCTTTGACAGGAATTCACCCCTCCACTTT. Translation gives CASSFDRNSPLHF.

This chain joins TRBV6-1 and TRBJ2-5, with 7 bases identical to TRBD2. CDR3 size: 14 residues. Germline trimming cut 0 bases from V and 10 bases from J; bases unmatched to any gene: 8. Germline CDR1 and CDR2: MNHNS and SASEGT. The CDR3 DNA reads TGTGCCAGCAGTGAAGCGGGCGGGAGAGCAAGCCAGTACTTC. This encodes CASSEAGGRASQYF.

This clonotype has a handful of counts. The chain employs TRBV5-1 and TRBJ2-7; D possibly uses TRBD1 or TRBD2 (5 bases each). Germline CDR1 and CDR2: SGHRS and YFSETQ. The CDR3 is 14 amino acids. V was pared by 2 bases and J by 0 bases, with 9 bases between. The CDR3 protein is CASSFSGTSYEQYF. In DNA, the CDR3 is TGCGCCAGCAGCTTCTCCGGGACCTCCTACGAGCAGTACTTC.

This clonotype came up a few times. CDR3 nucleotides: TGCGCCAGCAGCCGTATGACAGGGAGGAACGAGCAGTACTTC. This translates into CASSRMTGRNEQYF. V usage is TRBV5-1 and J usage is TRBJ2-7, with D possibly matching TRBD1 (7 bases). Germline lookup yields CDR1 SGHRS and CDR2 YFSETQ. Trimming cost V 4 bases and J 5 bases, with 16 bases left between them. This CDR3 is 14 amino acids long.

This clonotype was counted between two and nine times. This chain uses TRBV6-1 with TRBJ2-1; TRBD2 might be the D (5 bases). The V end lost 6 bases, the J end lost 8 bases, and 8 bases lay between the germline ends. Germline-derived CDR1 and CDR2 are MNHNS and SASEGT. This CDR3 region has 11 residues. The CDR3 protein is CASSQRYEQFF. The CDR3 region has the DNA TGTGCCAGCAGCCAGCGGTATGAGCAGTTCTTC.

The chain couples TRBV20-1 to TRBJ1-5, with a tentative D call TRBD1 (5 bases). The CDR3 length is 15 residues. Germline V gene data show CDR1 as DFQATT and CDR2 as SNEGSKA (reference sequence). Deletions cut 1 base from V and 7 bases from J, with 17 bases between. The CDR3 DNA is TGCAGTGCTAGAGCCGAGCTGGGGGGTTGGCAGCCCCAGCATTTT. It yields the protein CSARAELGGWQPQHF.